The sequence of this TCR beta chain was determined in a study of cytomegalovirus exposure and HLA in healthy donors. Study-wide points: Previously analyzed data showed that most TCR beta V segments were productive at a frequency of about 87% or about 30%. Cytomegalovirus status was reportedly diagnosed by the classifier with high specificity and sensitivity. Among the most significant clusters, several appeared linked to common viral pathogens in a later analysis. The sole available immune exposure information was CMV serostatus.

Turning to this clone: Its target is unknown.

Germline assignment: CDR1 SGHTS and CDR2 YDEGEE. The V and J ends lost 4 bases and 0 bases respectively, with 11 bases between them. CDR3 length: 15 residues. Use of 60 Vbeta and 13 Jbeta primers characterized the PCR. Assay used: immunoSEQ multiplex PCR; TCRdb lists only in-frame clones, some missing. Of 150,000 to 200,000 clones in the sample, roughly 85% were seen once. The receptor was derived from a woman between 50 and 59 years old in good health and CMV-seronegative. The genes are TRBV5-8 and TRBJ2-4, with D perhaps matching TRBD2 (6 bases). Sample: PBMCs. CDR3: CASSIAELAKNIQYF. The CDR3, as DNA: TGTGCCAGCAGCATAGCGGAGCTAGCCAAAAACATTCAGTACTTC.